Below are 7 T cell receptor beta chains sequenced from a single sample in a study of tumor-infiltrating lymphocytes in primary liver carcinoma (TCRdb year 2017). TCRdb names Illumina HiSeq 2500 as the instrument used. Using a constant-region primer and ProtoScript II reverse transcriptase, TCRbeta-specific cDNA was reverse-transcribed from around 500 ng total RNA. The TCRbeta libraries were prepared through three rounds of nested multiplex PCR following a slightly modified ARM-PCR procedure. The first two PCR rounds used multiplex TRBV1-TRBV30 forward primers with a Cbeta reverse primer, each for roughly 11 cycles. Clones were called with MiXCR by TCRdb after fastp trimmed the public reads at Q25, and only in-frame beta chains were retained. Entries that share a CDR3 protein sequence are merged under the most common genes and DNA. For this sample the table gives 80,000 or so distinct CDR3 sequences, of which 69% were detected only once. Around 24% of the sample lies in the top ten.

Total RNA and DNA were co-extracted from around 18-30 mg of bulk tissue with the AllPrep DNA/RNA mini kit, without cell sorting. Material for sequencing was tumor-adjacent normal liver tissue. The source is a middle-aged man with primary liver carcinoma and hepatitis B virus infection.

In DNA form, the CDR3 reads TGTGCCAGTCGAAGACAAGGGGCTGTGACTGAGGATTTCTTT. Translated, it gives CASRRQGAVTEDFF. V gene TRBV6-1 combines with J gene TRBJ1-1, with D possibly matching TRBD1 (5 bases). Germline V gene sequence: CDR1 MNHNS, CDR2 SASEGT. The CDR3 has 14 residues. V gave up 9 bases and J gave up 13 bases, with 27 bases separating them.

V gene TRBV6-4 combines with J gene TRBJ1-5; 8 positions agree with TRBD1. The J call may be wrong; the DNA end is better matched by TRBJ2-3. Germline V gene data show CDR1 as MRHNA and CDR2 as SNTAGT. The CDR3 consists of 15 residues. The CDR3 DNA sequence: TGTGCCAGCAGTCCAGGGGGCGATGGCAATCAGCCCCAGTATTTT. It translates to CASSPGGDGNQPQYF.

As to this clonotype: Because the CDR3 is missing its conserved closing phenylalanine or tryptophan, this is likely a read error. It is unclear where the CDR3 begins or ends on the DNA, so no DNA is shown, and the CDR3 is as TCRdb lists it. The chain joins TRBV11-2 to TRBJ2-1; TRBD2 is taken as the D call from the table, unchecked against the DNA. Counting both end residues, the CDR3 totals 13 amino acids. CDR1 is SGHAT and CDR2 is FQNNGV in the germline V gene. CDR3 sequence reads: CAGTSDRLAMGFL.

Comment on this clonotype: The junction and the germline gene differ at one end; a read error may be behind it. The genes are TRBV5-4 and TRBJ2-7; TRBD1 aligns across 7 bases. The germline gives CDR1 SGHNT, CDR2 YYREEE (reference sequence). The CDR3 runs 14 residues. For the CDR3, the DNA is TGTGCCAGAAGCTTGCTCGGACAGGCCTACGAGCAGTACTTC. It yields the protein CARSLLGQAYEQYF.

The table lists this clonotype with many counts. The rearrangement links TRBV11-2 to TRBJ2-1, with 8 bases matching TRBD2. The J segment lost 4 bases and the V segment lost 5 bases, leaving 4 bases of the junction unmatched. Germline lookup yields CDR1 SGHAT and CDR2 FQNNGV. The CDR3 has 14 residues. CDR3: CASSPGGPYNEQFF. Written as DNA, the CDR3 is TGTGCCAGCAGCCCGGGAGGGCCGTACAATGAGCAGTTCTTC.

A word on this clonotype: Just one base apart from a much larger clone, this may be a read error. The V and J genes are TRBV7-9 and TRBJ2-3; TRBD2 matches 8 bases. The CDR3 length is 11 residues. The germline V gene has CDR1 SEHNR and CDR2 FQNEAQ (reference sequence). The CDR3 loop is CDSSSGTSQYF. The CDR3 region has the DNA TGTGACAGCAGCTCCGGGACTAGTCAGTATTTT.

For this clonotype: Because the CDR3 is missing its conserved closing phenylalanine or tryptophan, this is likely a read error. Because the CDR3's place on the DNA is in doubt, the DNA is left out and the CDR3 is given as listed by TCRdb. The chain combines TRBV12-3 or TRBV12-4 with TRBJ2-7; no DNA check was done on the table's D call, TRBD2. The CDR3 comprises 19 residues, both ends counted. CDR3 in amino acids: CASSFSRVKRERLFYEHYL.